This TCR beta chain was sequenced for a study of human T cells and chemical hapten exposure. Study-wide findings and caveats: Those TCRs sitting above 1 in 1000 frequency stayed the same with DPC sensitization.

Time point noted: pre-sensitization, week 0. Treatment of the sample: therapeutic diphenylcyclopropenone sensitization with weekly scalp DPC. Blood draws preceded each patch test application. The authors extracted total RNA from unfractionated whole blood. V was cut by 1 base and J by 4 bases, with 10 bases left in between. CDR3 length equals 14 residues. Germline-derived CDR1 and CDR2 are MGHRA and YSYEKL. Original data processing: Samples ranged from roughly 20,000 to 750,000 TCRs, with a median of approximately 90,000. TCRdb recomputed calls from the RACE reads with MiXCR, one row per CDR3 protein. The V and J calls were determined by TCRdb, not by the authors. Among some 38,000 distinct CDR3 sequences listed, less than 8.5% were seen once. This clonotype has ten or more counts. Antigen: not known.

The starting material was whole blood, obtained in connection with sensitization to the hapten diphenylcyclopropenone (DPC). The sequence was collected from a woman aged 45-60 years with alopecia areata. Some clones in this sample may be carry-over from other donors' samples. The chain employs TRBV4-1 and TRBJ1-1; D perhaps matches TRBD1 (6 bases). CDR3 DNA: TGCGCCAGCAGCCAAGTACAGGGAACCACTGAAGCTTTCTTT. The encoded protein is CASSQVQGTTEAFF.